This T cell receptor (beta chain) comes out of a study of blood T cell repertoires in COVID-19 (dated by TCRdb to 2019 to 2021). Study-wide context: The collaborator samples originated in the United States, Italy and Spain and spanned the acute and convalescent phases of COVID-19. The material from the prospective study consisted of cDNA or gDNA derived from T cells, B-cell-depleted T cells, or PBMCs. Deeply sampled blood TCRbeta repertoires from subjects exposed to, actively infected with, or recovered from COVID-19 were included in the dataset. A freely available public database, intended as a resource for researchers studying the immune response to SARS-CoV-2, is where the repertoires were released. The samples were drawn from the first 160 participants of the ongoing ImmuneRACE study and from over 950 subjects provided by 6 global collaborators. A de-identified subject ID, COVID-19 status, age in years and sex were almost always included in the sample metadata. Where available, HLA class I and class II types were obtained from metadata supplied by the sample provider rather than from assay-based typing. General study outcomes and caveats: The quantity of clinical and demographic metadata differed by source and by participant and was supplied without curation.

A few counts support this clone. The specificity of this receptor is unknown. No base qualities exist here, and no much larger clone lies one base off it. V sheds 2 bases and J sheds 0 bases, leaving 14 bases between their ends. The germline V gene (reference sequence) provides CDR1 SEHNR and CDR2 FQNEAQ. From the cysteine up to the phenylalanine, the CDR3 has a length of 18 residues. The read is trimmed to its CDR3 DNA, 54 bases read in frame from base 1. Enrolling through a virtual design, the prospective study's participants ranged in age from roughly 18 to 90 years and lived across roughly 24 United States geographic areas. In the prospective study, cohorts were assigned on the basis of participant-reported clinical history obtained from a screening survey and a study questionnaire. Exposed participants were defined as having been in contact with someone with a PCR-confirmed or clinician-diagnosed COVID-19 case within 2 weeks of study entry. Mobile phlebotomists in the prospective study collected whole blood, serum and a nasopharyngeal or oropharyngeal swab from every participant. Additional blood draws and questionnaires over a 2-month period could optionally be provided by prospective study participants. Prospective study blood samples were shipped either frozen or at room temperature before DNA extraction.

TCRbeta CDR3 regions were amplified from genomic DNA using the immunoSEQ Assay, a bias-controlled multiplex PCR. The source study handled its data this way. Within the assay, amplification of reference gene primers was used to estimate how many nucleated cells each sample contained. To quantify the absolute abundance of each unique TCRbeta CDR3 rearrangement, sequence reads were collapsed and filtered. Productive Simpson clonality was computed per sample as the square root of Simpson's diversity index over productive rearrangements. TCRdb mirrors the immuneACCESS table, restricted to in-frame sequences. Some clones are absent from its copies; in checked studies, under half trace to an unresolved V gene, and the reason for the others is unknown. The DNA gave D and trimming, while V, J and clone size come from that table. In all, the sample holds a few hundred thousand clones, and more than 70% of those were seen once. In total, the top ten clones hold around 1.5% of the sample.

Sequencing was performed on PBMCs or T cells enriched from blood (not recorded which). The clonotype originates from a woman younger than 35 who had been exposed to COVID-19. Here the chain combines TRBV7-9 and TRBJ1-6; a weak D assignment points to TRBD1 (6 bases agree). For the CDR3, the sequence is CASSLMATGISYNSPLHF. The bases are TGTGCCAGCAGCTTAATGGCGACAGGTATCTCCTATAATTCACCCCTCCACTTT.